The 31 T cell receptor beta chains presented below share a single source sample, sequenced in a study of identical twins. TCRdb fed the 5' RACE reads into MiXCR, producing one record per CDR3 protein. This table holds 300,000 or so distinct CDR3 sequences, more than 8% found once. These data are also associated with another study on yellow fever vaccine responses in identical twins.

Sample: CD8+ T cells sorted from blood. The receptor set was obtained from a woman aged 18-29 years in good health.

A few counts support this clonotype. The genes are TRBV7-8 and TRBJ1-3; maybe TRBD1 (5 bases). Per germline, CDR1 SGHVS and CDR2 FQNEAQ. The V and J ends lost 6 bases and 4 bases respectively, with 19 bases between them. The CDR3 has 16 amino acids. The CDR3 protein is CASRLYAQGSGNTIYF. DNA for the CDR3: TGTGCCAGCAGACTATACGCCCAGGGTTCCGGAAACACCATATATTTT.

This clonotype was detected many times. The CDR3 here is CASSSPRAKNIQYF. The DNA for the CDR3 is TGTGCCAGCAGCTCTCCGAGGGCCAAAAACATTCAGTACTTC. V usage is TRBV11-2 and J usage is TRBJ2-4; no clear D gene. V was clipped by 4 bases and J by 1 base, with 8 bases between them. Germline V CDR1 and CDR2: SGHAT, FQNNGV. CDR3 length equals 14 residues.

The V gene is TRBV4-1, the J gene TRBJ2-7; D call uncertain. V was trimmed by 0 bases and J by 0 bases, leaving 6 bases between them. CDR1 is MGHRA and CDR2 is YSYEKL in the germline V gene. This CDR3 comprises 14 residues. The CDR3 nucleotides read TGCGCCAGCAGCCAAGAGCGGAGCTCCTACGAGCAGTACTTC. Translation gives CASSQERSSYEQYF.

This clonotype was counted many times. This sequence joins TRBV27 and TRBJ2-7; tentative D call: TRBD1 (5 bases). V was clipped by 5 bases and J by 2 bases, with 13 bases between them. Germline V gene sequence: CDR1 MNHEY, CDR2 SMNVEV (reference sequence). The CDR3 length is 14 residues. CDR3 in amino acids: CASSVGVGTYEQYF. The DNA for the CDR3 is TGTGCCAGCAGTGTAGGGGTCGGAACCTACGAGCAGTACTTC.

This clonotype was picked up many times. The V call is TRBV7-8, the J call TRBJ2-1; 9 positions match TRBD2. CDR3 length equals 16 residues. With 3 bases clipped from V and 4 bases from J, the junction kept 7 bases outside the gene matches. Germline-derived CDR1 and CDR2 are SGHVS and FQNEAQ. The CDR3 DNA sequence: TGTGCCAGCAGCTTTATAGCGGGAGAGAGGTACAATGAGCAGTTCTTC. It yields the protein CASSFIAGERYNEQFF.

This clonotype was seen a few times. This chain links TRBV20-1 with TRBJ2-7; 9 bases align to TRBD2. The ends lost 6 bases at V and 4 bases at J; junction bases unmatched: 7. The length of the CDR3 is 13 residues. The V gene's germline CDR1 is DFQATT and CDR2 SNEGSKA (reference sequence). CDR3 region: CSALAGEAYEQYF. For the CDR3, the DNA is TGCAGTGCATTAGCGGGAGAGGCTTACGAGCAGTACTTC.

This clonotype has ten or more counts. The rearrangement uses TRBV20-1 and TRBJ2-4; TRBD2 is a possible D gene (5 bases). This CDR3 has 16 amino acids. Trimming pared 0 bases from V and 1 base from J, leaving 13 bases between. Germline V gene data show CDR1 as DFQATT and CDR2 as SNEGSKA (reference sequence). This CDR3 is CSARDLEVPAKNIQYF. As DNA, the CDR3 is TGCAGTGCTAGAGATCTGGAGGTCCCTGCCAAAAACATTCAGTACTTC.

V gene TRBV28 combines with J gene TRBJ2-7, with 7 bases that match TRBD2. Germline-derived CDR1 and CDR2 are MDHEN and SYDVKM. V lost 7 bases to trimming and J lost 3 bases; unmatched junction nucleotides: 6. The CDR3 sequence is 13 residues long. CDR3 sequence: CASNKAGFYEQYF. The CDR3 DNA is TGTGCCAGCAACAAAGCGGGATTCTACGAGCAGTACTTC.

Ten or more counts support this clonotype. J is TRBJ2-2 and V is TRBV7-2; D is perhaps TRBD1 (7 bases). Per the germline V gene, CDR1 is SGHTA and CDR2 is FQGNSA. Deletions cut 5 bases from V and 5 bases from J, with 18 bases between. The CDR3 length is 16 residues. The CDR3 DNA reads TGTGCCAGCAGCCCTTGGACCAGGGGGGAAACCGGGGAGCTGTTTTTT. Amino acid sequence: CASSPWTRGETGELFF. Combining the CDR3 with reference TRBV7-2 and TRBJ2-2 gives the whole variable domain GAGVSQSPSNKVTEKGKDVELRCDPISGHTALYWYRQSLGQGLEFLIYFQGNSAPDKSGLPSDRFSAERTGGSVSTLTIQRTQQEDSAVYLCASSPWTRGETGELFFGEGSRLTVL.

This rearrangement joins TRBV11-2 to TRBJ2-7; 9 bases match TRBD1. Germline lookup yields CDR1 SGHAT and CDR2 FQNNGV. This CDR3 spans 17 amino acids. The junction had 11 bases not matched to a gene; V was cut back by 5 bases and J by 0 bases. The CDR3 loop reads CASSTYNRGPFSYEQYF. For the CDR3, the DNA is TGTGCCAGCAGCACCTACAACAGGGGGCCATTCTCCTACGAGCAGTACTTC.

This chain connects TRBV12-3 or TRBV12-4 to TRBJ2-1; TRBD1 or TRBD2 may be the D gene (5 bases each). The CDR3 has 14 residues. With 3 bases removed from V and 4 bases from J, the gap between germline ends came to 10 bases. CDR3 DNA sequence: TGTGCCAGCAGTTTCCGGGACGGATACAATGAGCAGTTCTTC. Amino acids: CASSFRDGYNEQFF.

The chain is built from TRBV11-1 and TRBJ2-6; the D is unclear. This CDR3 spans 19 amino acids. The germline V gene encodes CDR1 SGHAT and CDR2 FQDESV (reference sequence). Trimming cost V 5 bases and J 0 bases, with 20 bases left between them. CDR3 sequence (DNA): TGTGCCAGCAGCGGGGAAGAGGCACTCACTTACTCTGGGGCCAACGTCCTGACTTTC. The encoded protein is CASSGEEALTYSGANVLTF.

This clonotype was seen ten or more times. The chain recombines TRBV29-1 with TRBJ2-1, with 9 bases identical to TRBD2. This CDR3 is built from 16 residues. V shed 0 bases and J 4 bases; nucleotides not matched to a gene: 7. CDR1 is SQVTM and CDR2 is ANQGSEA in the germline V gene. The CDR3 coding sequence is TGCAGCGTTGAAGATACTGTAGCGGGAGCTTACAATGAGCAGTTCTTC. Its translation is CSVEDTVAGAYNEQFF.

This clonotype turned up a few times. This chain uses TRBV7-9 with TRBJ2-2; D gene unclear. The CDR3 length is 14 residues. V lost 8 bases to trimming and J lost 5 bases, with 15 bases between them. Germline-derived CDR1 and CDR2 are SEHNR and FQNEAQ (reference sequence). The CDR3: CASFPSEGTGELFF. In nucleotides, the CDR3 is TGTGCCAGCTTCCCTTCTGAAGGGACCGGGGAGCTGTTTTTT.

This clonotype was detected ten times or more. V is TRBV12-3 or TRBV12-4 and J is TRBJ2-3; D uncertain. The length of the CDR3 is 16 residues. The germline V and J ends were trimmed by 3 bases and 2 bases, with 15 bases remaining between them. CDR3 sequence reads: CASSFPAATYTDTQYF. CDR3 nucleotide sequence: TGTGCCAGCAGTTTCCCGGCAGCCACTTACACAGATACGCAGTATTTT.

The chain couples TRBV7-2 to TRBJ2-3; 9 bases align to TRBD2. In germline, CDR1 is SGHTA, CDR2 FQGNSA. Trimming removed 4 bases from V and 2 bases from J; junction bases left unmatched: 7. The CDR3 totals 16 residues. The CDR3 protein is CASSSAGGSFTDTQYF. The CDR3 region has the DNA TGTGCCAGCAGCTCAGCGGGGGGCTCCTTCACAGATACGCAGTATTTT.

In its sample, this clonotype was seen many times. The chain carries TRBV7-9 and TRBJ2-7, with D possibly TRBD2 on 6 matching bases. Germline V gene data show CDR1 as SEHNR and CDR2 as FQNEAQ (reference sequence). The CDR3 length is 12 residues. V was trimmed by 3 bases and J by 5 bases, leaving 8 bases between them. CDR3 in amino acids: CASSFWGDEQYF. CDR3 in DNA: TGTGCCAGCAGCTTTTGGGGGGACGAGCAGTACTTC.

The chain has TRBV2 and TRBJ1-5; 10 bases match TRBD1. The germline V gene encodes CDR1 SNHLY and CDR2 FYNNEI. Losses at the gene ends were 7 bases for V and 6 bases for J; bases not matched to a gene: 6. The CDR3 sequence is 14 residues long. The CDR3 DNA is TGTGCCAGCATTGAGGACAGGGGGTTTCAGCCCCAGCATTTT. Encoded protein: CASIEDRGFQPQHF. Together with reference TRBV2 and TRBJ1-5, the CDR3 gives the full variable domain: EPEVTQTPSHQVTQMGQEVILRCVPISNHLYFYWYRQILGQKVEFLVSFYNNEISEKSEIFDDQFSVERPDGSNFTLKIRSTKLEDSAMYFCASIEDRGFQPQHFGDGTRLSIL.

CDR3 sequence: CASSESSGEETQYF. The CDR3 DNA is TGTGCCAGCAGTGAATCATCCGGGGAGGAGACCCAGTACTTC. V and J are TRBV25-1 and TRBJ2-5; maybe TRBD2 (5 bases). Deletions cut 1 base from V and 5 bases from J, with 11 bases between. Germline V CDR1 and CDR2: MGHDK, SYGVNS. This CDR3 has 14 residues. The full variable domain, its missing parts supplied by reference TRBV25-1 and TRBJ2-5, is EADIYQTPRYLVIGTGKKITLECSQTMGHDKMYWYQQDPGMELHLIHYSYGVNSTEKGDLSSESTVSRIRTEHFPLTLESARPSHTSQYLCASSESSGEETQYFGPGTRLLVL.

Only a few counts were recorded for this clonotype. The chain has TRBV4-1 and TRBJ2-1, with D hard to call. Germline CDR1 is MGHRA and CDR2 is YSYEKL. CDR3 length: 13 residues. V lost 4 bases, J lost 3 bases, and 7 bases lay in between. The CDR3 sequence: CASSPLDYNEQFF. The CDR3 coding sequence is TGCGCCAGCAGCCCCCTTGACTACAATGAGCAGTTCTTC.

This clonotype was seen many times. V usage is TRBV20-1 and J usage is TRBJ2-5; D is undetermined. V lost 3 bases, J lost 0 bases, and 8 bases lay in between. The CDR3 totals 13 residues. The germline V gene encodes CDR1 DFQATT and CDR2 SNEGSKA (reference sequence). CDR3 protein: CSASVQNQETQYF. The CDR3 DNA reads TGCAGTGCTAGTGTCCAGAACCAAGAGACCCAGTACTTC.

This clonotype was recorded a few times. This chain uses TRBV6-5 with TRBJ2-7; D call uncertain. The CDR3 spans 14 residues. The V end lost 0 bases, the J end lost 4 bases, and 10 bases lay between the germline ends. CDR1 MNHEY and CDR2 SVGAGI come from the germline V gene. The CDR3 DNA is TGTGCCAGCAGTTACTCGAATACAGAATACGAGCAGTACTTC. As protein: CASSYSNTEYEQYF.

V usage is TRBV4-1 and J usage is TRBJ2-5; a weak D match, TRBD2 (6 bases). The CDR3 covers 13 residues. Germline V gene sequence: CDR1 MGHRA, CDR2 YSYEKL. The ends were cut back, 5 bases at V and 5 bases at J, with 12 bases in the middle. CDR3 sequence (DNA): TGCGCCAGCAGCGCCGGGAGCTGGGAGACCCAGTACTTC. Protein: CASSAGSWETQYF.

A few counts support this clonotype. The chain couples TRBV9 to TRBJ1-2, with a weak D call TRBD1 (5 bases). The CDR3 spans 15 residues. Per the germline V gene, CDR1 is SGDLS and CDR2 is YYNGEE. The V gene lost 0 bases and the J gene lost 4 bases, with 13 bases spanning the gap. The CDR3 DNA follows: TGTGCCAGCAGCGTAGAAGGTTCGAGGGGCTATGGCTACACCTTC. It translates to CASSVEGSRGYGYTF.

This clonotype was counted many times. V usage is TRBV27 and J usage is TRBJ2-1, with D possibly TRBD1 on 6 matching bases. V was clipped by 6 bases and J by 0 bases, with 12 bases between them. The CDR3 is made up of 15 amino acids. From germline, CDR1 is MNHEY and CDR2 SMNVEV (reference sequence). The DNA of the CDR3 is TGTGCCAGCAGCCTCGGGACAACCTCCTACAATGAGCAGTTCTTC. Encoded protein: CASSLGTTSYNEQFF.

The rearrangement joins TRBV29-1 to TRBJ2-7; 8 bases match TRBD2. The CDR3 is made up of 13 amino acids. Germline CDR1 is SQVTM and CDR2 is ANQGSEA. The J segment lost 2 bases and the V segment lost 4 bases, leaving 4 bases of the junction unmatched. DNA for the CDR3: TGCAGCGTTGCAGAGCGGGAGCCCTACGAGCAGTACTTC. Translated, it gives CSVAEREPYEQYF.

This clonotype was recorded many times. This chain links TRBV29-1 with TRBJ2-7; D unclear. Germline V gene data show CDR1 as SQVTM and CDR2 as ANQGSEA. This CDR3 comprises 14 residues. The V end lost 1 base, the J end lost 2 bases, and 12 bases lay between the germline ends. This CDR3 reads CSVEGRELPYEQYF. CDR3 bases: TGCAGCGTTGAAGGACGAGAGCTCCCCTACGAGCAGTACTTC.

V gene TRBV11-2 combines with J gene TRBJ2-3; 8 bases fit TRBD2. The CDR3 sequence is 18 residues long. Trimming cost V 2 bases and J 0 bases; bases outside gene matches: 10. Germline loops: CDR1 SGHAT, CDR2 FQNNGV. The CDR3 region is CASSLFAGGPPSTDTQYF. The CDR3, as DNA: TGTGCCAGCAGCTTATTCGCGGGAGGACCGCCTAGCACAGATACGCAGTATTTT.

This clonotype was detected many times. V and J are TRBV27 and TRBJ2-7; the D gene is possibly TRBD2 (5 bases). V was pared by 0 bases and J by 4 bases, with 25 bases between. This CDR3 has 19 amino acids. The germline gives CDR1 MNHEY, CDR2 SMNVEV (reference sequence). The CDR3 loop reads CASSLSPPFEGEPQYEQYF. The CDR3 DNA follows: TGTGCCAGCAGTTTATCCCCCCCCTTTGAGGGAGAACCCCAGTACGAGCAGTACTTC.

The chain has TRBV15 and TRBJ2-1, with 7 bases lining up with TRBD1. Germline CDR1 reads LNHNV; CDR2 reads YYDKDF (reference sequence). V trimming: 5 bases; J trimming: 5 bases; junction bases outside the gene matches: 9. There are 15 residues in the CDR3. The CDR3 here is CATSAGQEEHNEQFF. CDR3 coding DNA: TGTGCCACCAGCGCCGGACAGGAAGAACACAATGAGCAGTTCTTC.

This clonotype has only a few counts. The rearrangement links TRBV30 to TRBJ2-1; perhaps TRBD1 as D (6 bases). The CDR3 totals 15 residues. V lost 5 bases to trimming and J lost 3 bases, with 17 bases between them. Germline CDR1 reads GTSNPN; CDR2 reads SVGIG (reference sequence). Here the CDR3 DNA reads TGTGCCTGGGGAGTTACAGGGTGGGACTACAATGAGCAGTTCTTC. It encodes CAWGVTGWDYNEQFF. Full variable domain (outside the CDR3, taken from reference TRBV30 and TRBJ2-1): SQTIHQWPATLVQPVGSPLSLECTVEGTSNPNLYWYRQAAGRGLQLLFYSVGIGQISSEVPQNLSASRPQDRQFILSSKKLLLSDSGFYLCAWGVTGWDYNEQFFGPGTRLTVL.